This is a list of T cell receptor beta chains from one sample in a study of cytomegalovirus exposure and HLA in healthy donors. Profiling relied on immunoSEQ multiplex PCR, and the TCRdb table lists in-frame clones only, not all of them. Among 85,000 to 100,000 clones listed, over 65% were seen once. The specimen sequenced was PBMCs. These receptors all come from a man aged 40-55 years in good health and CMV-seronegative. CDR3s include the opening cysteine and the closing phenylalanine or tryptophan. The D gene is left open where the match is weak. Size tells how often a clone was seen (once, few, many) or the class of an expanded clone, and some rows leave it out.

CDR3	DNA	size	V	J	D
CASSSNRDKNTEAFF	TGTGCCAGCAGCTCTAACCGGGACAAGAACACTGAAGCTTTCTTT	-	TRBV7-6	TRBJ1-1	-
CASSDGQGASPLHF	TGTGCCAGCAGTGACGGACAGGGGGCTTCACCCCTCCACTTT	-	TRBV6-4	TRBJ1-6	TRBD1
CASSATGLAGYGELFF	TGTGCCAGCAGCGCAACGGGACTAGCGGGATACGGGGAGCTGTTTTTT	once	TRBV7-9	TRBJ2-2	TRBD2
CASSATGGPSYEQYF	TGTGCCAGCAGTGCGACAGGGGGACCCTCCTACGAGCAGTACTTC	-	TRBV6-1	TRBJ2-7	TRBD1
CASIQGLAGGGNEQFF	TGTGCCAGCATCCAAGGCCTAGCGGGAGGTGGCAATGAGCAGTTCTTC	-	TRBV7-9	TRBJ2-1	TRBD2
CASSQGQGVDNQPQHF	TGCGCCAGCAGCCAAGGACAGGGGGTCGACAATCAGCCCCAGCATTTT	-	TRBV4-3	TRBJ1-5	TRBD1
CASSPYTGQHNEKLFF	TGTGCCAGCAGCCCGTACACGGGACAGCATAATGAAAAACTGTTTTTT	-	TRBV5-4	TRBJ1-4	TRBD1
CASSQGATGNYEQYF	TGCGCCAGCAGCCAAGGGGCGACAGGGAACTACGAGCAGTACTTC	-	TRBV4-1	TRBJ2-7	TRBD1
CASSSFGGTEAFF	TGCGCCAGCAGCTCCTTTGGAGGCACTGAAGCTTTCTTT	-	TRBV5-1	TRBJ1-1	-
CASSPLAGGADTQYF	TGCGCCAGCAGCCCCCTAGCGGGAGGGGCAGATACGCAGTATTTT	-	TRBV5-1	TRBJ2-3	TRBD2
CASSVGQGATDTQYF	TGTGCCAGCAGCGTAGGACAGGGGGCCACAGATACGCAGTATTTT	-	TRBV11-2	TRBJ2-3	TRBD1
CASSGLAGRSTGELFF	TGTGCCAGCAGTGGACTAGCGGGACGGAGCACCGGGGAGCTGTTTTTT	-	TRBV27	TRBJ2-2	TRBD2
CASNSGTLSYNSPLHF	TGTGCCAGCAACTCCGGGACACTCTCCTATAATTCCCCCCTCCACTTT	-	TRBV25-1	TRBJ1-6	-
CAWSVRGGELFF	TGTGCCTGGAGTGTACGAGGCGGGGAGCTGTTTTTT	-	TRBV30	TRBJ2-2	-
CASSGGGEKIRGEQYF	TGTGCCAGCAGCGGGGGGGGTGAGAAAATCAGAGGCGAGCAGTACTTC	few	TRBV5-6	TRBJ2-7	TRBD2
CASSLFPTTGVTGELFF	TGCGCCAGCAGCTTATTCCCGACGACAGGGGTAACCGGGGAGCTGTTTTTT	-	TRBV5-1	TRBJ2-2	TRBD1
CASRLAGGNEQYF	TGTGCCAGCAGACTAGCGGGAGGTAACGAGCAGTACTTC	few	TRBV7-9	TRBJ2-7	TRBD2
CASSLGTGGAKNTEAFF	TGTGCCAGCAGCTTAGGGACAGGGGGCGCGAAGAACACTGAAGCTTTCTTT	-	TRBV7-8	TRBJ1-1	TRBD1
CASSVPGHVNTEAFF	TGTGCCAGCAGTGTACCGGGACACGTGAACACTGAAGCTTTCTTT	few	TRBV6-6	TRBJ1-1	-
CASSKDDRTSNQPQHF	TGTGCCAGCAGCAAAGATGACAGGACCTCGAATCAGCCCCAGCATTTT	few	TRBV21-1	TRBJ1-5	-
CASSRQGALTEAFF	TGTGCCAGCAGCCGACAGGGGGCGCTTACTGAAGCTTTCTTT	-	TRBV5-6	TRBJ1-1	TRBD1
CASSIVEGSNSPLHF	TGTGCCAGTAGTATAGTGGAGGGTTCTAATTCACCCCTCCACTTT	-	TRBV19	TRBJ1-6	-
CASSDGLLLWGQGGTEAFF	TGTGCCAGCAGTGACGGGCTACTATTGTGGGGACAGGGAGGCACTGAAGCTTTCTTT	-	TRBV2	TRBJ1-1	TRBD1
CASSSGTSGGDEQFF	TGTGCCAGCAGCTCCGGGACTAGCGGGGGCGATGAGCAGTTCTTC	-	TRBV7-9	TRBJ2-1	TRBD2
CASSQGLPGTGATPIGNTGELFF	TGTGCCAGCAGCCAAGGGCTCCCCGGGACAGGGGCAACCCCAATTGGGAACACCGGGGAGCTGTTTTTT	-	TRBV14	TRBJ2-2	TRBD1
CASSENRGNTEAFF	TGTGCCAGCAGTGAAAACCGGGGGAACACTGAAGCTTTCTTT	-	TRBV6-4	TRBJ1-1	-
CASSSLFGSGSFKSGETQYF	TGTGCCAGCAGTTCCCTCTTCGGGAGCGGGAGTTTTAAATCGGGGGAGACCCAGTACTTC	-	TRBV28	TRBJ2-5	TRBD2
CAWSLGQGQGGNTIYF	TGTGCCTGGAGCCTGGGACAGGGGCAGGGTGGAAACACCATATATTTT	-	TRBV30	TRBJ1-3	TRBD1